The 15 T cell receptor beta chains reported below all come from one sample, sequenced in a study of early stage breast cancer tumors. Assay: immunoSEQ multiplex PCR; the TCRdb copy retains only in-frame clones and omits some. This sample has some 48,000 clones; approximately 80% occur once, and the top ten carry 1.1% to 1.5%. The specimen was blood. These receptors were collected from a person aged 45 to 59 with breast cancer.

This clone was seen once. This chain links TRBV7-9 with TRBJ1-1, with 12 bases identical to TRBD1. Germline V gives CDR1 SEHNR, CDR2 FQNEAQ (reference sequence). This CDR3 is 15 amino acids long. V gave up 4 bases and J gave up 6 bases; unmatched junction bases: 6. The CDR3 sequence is CASSSGTGGSSEAFF. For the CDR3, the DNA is TGTGCCAGCAGCTCAGGGACAGGGGGCAGTTCTGAAGCTTTCTTT.

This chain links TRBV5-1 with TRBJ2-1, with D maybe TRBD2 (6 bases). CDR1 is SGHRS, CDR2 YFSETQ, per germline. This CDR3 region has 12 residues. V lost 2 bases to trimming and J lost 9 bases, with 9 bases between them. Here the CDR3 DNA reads TGCGCCAGCAGCTTCTCGGGACTTGAGCAGTTCTTC. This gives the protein CASSFSGLEQFF.

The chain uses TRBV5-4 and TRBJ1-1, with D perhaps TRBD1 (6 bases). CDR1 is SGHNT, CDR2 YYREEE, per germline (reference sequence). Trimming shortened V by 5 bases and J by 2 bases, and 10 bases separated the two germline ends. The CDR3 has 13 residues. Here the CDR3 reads CASRSGDNTEAFF. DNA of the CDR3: TGTGCCAGCAGATCAGGGGATAACACTGAAGCTTTCTTT.

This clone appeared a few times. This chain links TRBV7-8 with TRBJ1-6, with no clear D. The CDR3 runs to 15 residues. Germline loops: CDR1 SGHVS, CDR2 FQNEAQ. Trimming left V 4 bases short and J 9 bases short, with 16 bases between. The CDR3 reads CASSSIPKGVSPLHF. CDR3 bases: TGTGCCAGCAGCTCTATACCCAAGGGTGTTTCACCCCTCCACTTT.

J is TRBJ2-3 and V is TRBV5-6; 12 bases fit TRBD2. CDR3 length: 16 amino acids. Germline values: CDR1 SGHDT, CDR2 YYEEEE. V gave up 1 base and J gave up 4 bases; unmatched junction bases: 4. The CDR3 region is CASSLYLAGGADTQYF. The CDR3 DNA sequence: TGTGCCAGCAGCTTGTACCTAGCGGGAGGGGCAGATACGCAGTATTTT. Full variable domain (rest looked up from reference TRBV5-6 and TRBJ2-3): DAGVTQSPTHLIKTRGQQVTLRCSPKSGHDTVSWYQQALGQGPQFIFQYYEEEERQRGNFPDRFSGHQFPNYSSELNVNALLLGDSALYLCASSLYLAGGADTQYFGPGTRLTVL.

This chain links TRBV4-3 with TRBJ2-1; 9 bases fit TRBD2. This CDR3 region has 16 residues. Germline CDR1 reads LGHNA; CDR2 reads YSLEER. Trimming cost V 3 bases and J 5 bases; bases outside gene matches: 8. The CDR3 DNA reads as TGCGCCAGCAGCCATATAACTAGCGGGTTCCACAATGAGCAGTTCTTC. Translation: CASSHITSGFHNEQFF.

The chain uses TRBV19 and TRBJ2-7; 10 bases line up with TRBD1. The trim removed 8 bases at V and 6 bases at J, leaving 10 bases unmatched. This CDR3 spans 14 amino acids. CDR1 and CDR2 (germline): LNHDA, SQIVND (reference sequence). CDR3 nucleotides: TGTGCCAGTTCTCGACAGGGGGCTCCCCTCGAGCAGTACTTC. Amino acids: CASSRQGAPLEQYF.

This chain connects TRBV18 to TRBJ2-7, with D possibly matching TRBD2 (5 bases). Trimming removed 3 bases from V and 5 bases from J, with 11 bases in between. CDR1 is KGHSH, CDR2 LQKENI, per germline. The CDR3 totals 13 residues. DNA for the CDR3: TGTGCCAGCTCACCGTTTGCGGGCCACGAGCAGTACTTC. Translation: CASSPFAGHEQYF. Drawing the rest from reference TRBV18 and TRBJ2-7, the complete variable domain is NAGVMQNPRHLVRRRGQEARLRCSPMKGHSHVYWYRQLPEEGLKFMVYLQKENIIDESGMPKERFSAEFPKEGPSILRIQQVVRGDSAAYFCASSPFAGHEQYFGPGTRLTVT.

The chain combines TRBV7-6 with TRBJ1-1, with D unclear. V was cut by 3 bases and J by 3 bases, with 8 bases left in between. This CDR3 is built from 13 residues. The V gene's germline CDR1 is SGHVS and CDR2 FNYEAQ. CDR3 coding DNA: TGTGCCAGCAGCTTCGCCGAGGACACTGAAGCTTTCTTT. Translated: CASSFAEDTEAFF.

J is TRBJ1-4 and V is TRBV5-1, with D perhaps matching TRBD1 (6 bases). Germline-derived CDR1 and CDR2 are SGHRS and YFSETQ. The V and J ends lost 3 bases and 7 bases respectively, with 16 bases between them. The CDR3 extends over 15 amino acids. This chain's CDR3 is CASSSLPGAVEKLFF. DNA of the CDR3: TGCGCCAGCAGCTCCCTCCCGGGGGCAGTTGAAAAACTGTTTTTT.

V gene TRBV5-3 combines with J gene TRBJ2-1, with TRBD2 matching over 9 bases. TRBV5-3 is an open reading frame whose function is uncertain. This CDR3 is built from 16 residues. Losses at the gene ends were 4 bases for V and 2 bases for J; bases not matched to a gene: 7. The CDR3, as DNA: TGTGCCAGAAGCCGAACTCTAGCGGGGACCTACAATGAGCAGTTCTTC. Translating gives CARSRTLAGTYNEQFF.

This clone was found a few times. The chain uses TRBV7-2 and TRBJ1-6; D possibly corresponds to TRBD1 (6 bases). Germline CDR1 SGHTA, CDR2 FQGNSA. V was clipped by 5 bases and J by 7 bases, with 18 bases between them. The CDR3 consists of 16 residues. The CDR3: CASSPRGAVGNSPLHF. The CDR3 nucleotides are TGTGCCAGCAGCCCTCGGGGGGCAGTGGGAAATTCACCCCTCCACTTT.

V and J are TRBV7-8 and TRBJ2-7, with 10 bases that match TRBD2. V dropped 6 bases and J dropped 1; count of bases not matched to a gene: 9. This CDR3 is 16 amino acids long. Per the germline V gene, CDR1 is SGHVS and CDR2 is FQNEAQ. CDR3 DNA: TGTGCCAGCAGTTTCGGAACTAGCGGGGATTCCTACGAGCAGTACTTC. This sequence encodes CASSFGTSGDSYEQYF.

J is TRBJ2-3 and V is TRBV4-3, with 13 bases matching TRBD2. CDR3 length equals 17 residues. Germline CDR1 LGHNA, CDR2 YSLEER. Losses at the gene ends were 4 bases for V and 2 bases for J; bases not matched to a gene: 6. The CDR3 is CASSRGLAGSATDTQYF. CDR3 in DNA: TGCGCCAGCAGCCGGGGACTAGCGGGATCGGCCACAGATACGCAGTATTTT.

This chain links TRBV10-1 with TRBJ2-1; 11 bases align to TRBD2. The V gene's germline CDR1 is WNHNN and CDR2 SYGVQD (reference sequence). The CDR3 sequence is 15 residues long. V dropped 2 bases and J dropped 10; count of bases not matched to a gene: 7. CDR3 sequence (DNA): TGCGCCAGCAGTGAGACTAGCGGGGGCCCCGGGGAGCAGTTCTTC. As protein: CASSETSGGPGEQFF.